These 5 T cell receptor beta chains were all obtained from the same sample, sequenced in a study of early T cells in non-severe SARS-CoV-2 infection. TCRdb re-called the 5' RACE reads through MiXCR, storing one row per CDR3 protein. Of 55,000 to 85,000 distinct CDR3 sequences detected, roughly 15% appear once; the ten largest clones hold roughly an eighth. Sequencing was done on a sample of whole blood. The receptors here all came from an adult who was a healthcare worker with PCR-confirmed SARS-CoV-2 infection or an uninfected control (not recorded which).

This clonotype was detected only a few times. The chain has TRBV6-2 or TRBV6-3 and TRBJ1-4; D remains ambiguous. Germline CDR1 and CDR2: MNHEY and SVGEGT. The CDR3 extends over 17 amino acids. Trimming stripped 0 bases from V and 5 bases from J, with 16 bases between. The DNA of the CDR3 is TGTGCCAGCAGTTACTCCGCCAGGCGTGCCCGAAATGAAAAACTGTTTTTT. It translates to CASSYSARRARNEKLFF.

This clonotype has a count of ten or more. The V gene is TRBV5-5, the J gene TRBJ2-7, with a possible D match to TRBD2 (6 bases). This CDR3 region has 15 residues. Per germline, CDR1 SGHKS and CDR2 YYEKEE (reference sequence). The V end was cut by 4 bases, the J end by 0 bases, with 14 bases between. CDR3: CASSVTGTDSYEQYF. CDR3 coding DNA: TGTGCCAGCAGCGTCACCGGGACTGACTCCTACGAGCAGTACTTC.

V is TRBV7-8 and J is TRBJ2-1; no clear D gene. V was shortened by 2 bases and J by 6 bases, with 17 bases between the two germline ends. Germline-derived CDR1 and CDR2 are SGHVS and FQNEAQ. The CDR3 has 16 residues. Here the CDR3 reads CASSLPPGRTANEQFF. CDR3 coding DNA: TGTGCCAGCAGCTTACCCCCTGGACGGACGGCCAATGAGCAGTTCTTC.

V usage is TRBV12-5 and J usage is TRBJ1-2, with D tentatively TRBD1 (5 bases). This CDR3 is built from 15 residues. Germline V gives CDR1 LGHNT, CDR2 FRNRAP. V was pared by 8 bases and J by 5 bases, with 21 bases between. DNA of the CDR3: TGTGCTAGTCGTCCTTCCGCAGGGCAACTATATGGCTACACCTTC. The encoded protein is CASRPSAGQLYGYTF.

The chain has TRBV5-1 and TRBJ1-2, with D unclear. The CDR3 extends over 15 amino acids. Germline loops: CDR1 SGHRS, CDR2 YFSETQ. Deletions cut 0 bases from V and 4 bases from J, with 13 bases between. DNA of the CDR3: TGCGCCAGCAGCTTGGTCCCGGCCAAGTCCTATGGCTACACCTTC. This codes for CASSLVPAKSYGYTF. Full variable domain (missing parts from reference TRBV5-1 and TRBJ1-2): KAGVTQTPRYLIKTRGQQVTLSCSPISGHRSVSWYQQTPGQGLQFLFEYFSETQRNKGNFPGRFSGRQFSNSRSEMNVSTLELGDSALYLCASSLVPAKSYGYTFGSGTRLTVV.